The following is a T cell receptor (beta chain) sequence with its context. Original data processing: Reference gene primer amplification in the assay estimated nucleated cell counts. Sequencing used immunoSEQ multiplex PCR; TCRdb keeps in-frame clones, though not all of them. Clonal size and the V and J genes are those of that table, whereas D and trimming came from the DNA. The profile shows 470,000 or so clones, 85% to 90% of them singletons. These data are taken from a study of blood T cell repertoires in COVID-19. In the study overall: The United States, Italy and Spain provided the acute and convalescent COVID-19 samples. PBMCs, B-cell-depleted T cells, or T cells were the source of the cDNA or gDNA that made up the material.

The clonotype was recovered from a woman in her thirties with acute or convalescent COVID-19. The sequenced material came from peripheral blood.

In nucleotides, the CDR3 is TGCGCCAGCACTGGGGGTCGGGGGACCAATGAGCAGTTCTTC. Translating gives CASTGGRGTNEQFF. The chain combines TRBV5-1 with TRBJ2-1; D may be TRBD2 (6 bases). Per the germline V gene, CDR1 is SGHRS and CDR2 is YFSETQ. This CDR3 region has 14 residues. Trimming left V 6 bases short and J 6 bases short, with 16 bases between.